This T cell receptor beta chain was identified during a study of T-cell reconstitution after alpha-beta-depleted transplantation in children. Construction of the TCRbeta library involved unique molecular identifiers. TCRdb used MiXCR to reprocess the PCR reads, holding one entry per CDR3 protein. This repertoire shows 350,000 to 400,000 distinct CDR3 sequences, roughly 15% found once; its top ten account for approximately 4.3%. This clonotype turned up a few times. The CDR3 has 15 residues. Trimming pared 5 bases from V and 5 bases from J, leaving 18 bases between. The starting material was PBMCs, obtained from the stem cell graft. This sequence was found in a human donor who donated a stem cell graft to a child with Fanconi anemia. The J gene is TRBJ2-5, the V gene TRBV12-3 or TRBV12-4; D may correspond to TRBD1 or TRBD2 (5 bases each). CDR3 residues: CASSPPGRMWETQYF. In DNA form, the CDR3 reads TGTGCCAGCAGTCCCCCGGGGCGAATGTGGGAGACCCAGTACTTC.